This TCR beta chain is drawn from a study of blood T cell repertoires in COVID-19. Background on the study: Italy, Spain and the United States were the sources of the convalescent and acute COVID-19 samples.

Patients of the Seattle cohort, enrolled during active infection, were followed longitudinally. The V segment lost 0 bases and the J segment 3 bases; nucleotides outside the gene matches: 6. From germline, CDR1 is SGDLS and CDR2 YYNGEE. The CDR3 loop spans 17 amino acids. TCRdb keeps only in-frame clones here, not all; method: immunoSEQ multiplex PCR. Here the sample spans about 49,000 clones, 81% being singletons. This sequence joins TRBV9 and TRBJ2-3; 11 bases map to TRBD2. The source of this sequence is a woman older than 75 with COVID-19, enrolled during active disease. The material sequenced was peripheral blood. For the CDR3, the DNA is TGTGCCAGCAGCGTAGGGTCGACTAGCGGGGTTACAGATACGCAGTATTTT. It translates to CASSVGSTSGVTDTQYF. Combining the CDR3 with reference TRBV9 and TRBJ2-3 gives the whole variable domain DSGVTQTPKHLITATGQRVTLRCSPRSGDLSVYWYQQSLDQGLQFLIQYYNGEERAKGNILERFSAQQFPDLHSELNLSSLELGDSALYFCASSVGSTSGVTDTQYFGPGTRLTVL.